The rows below give T cell receptor beta chains drawn from one sample of a study of patients and donors after allogeneic stem cell transplantation. In TCRdb, the RT-PCR reads were re-called with MiXCR into one record per CDR3 protein. The data show about a million distinct CDR3 sequences, roughly 18% seen once. Material: blood, either unsorted or a sorted T cell fraction (not recorded which). The receptors derive from a human donor who was either an allogeneic HSCT recipient or a stem cell or donor lymphocyte infusion donor (not recorded which). It is not recorded whose cells these are; they may come from a transplant donor. Each CDR3 is given with its conserved first and last residue. D genes are given only for firm matches. The size entry is marked missing in some rows and otherwise reads once, few, many or a size class.

size	V	D	J	CDR3	DNA
few	TRBV6-2/TRBV6-3	-	TRBJ2-7	CASSSRLGRLYEQYF	TGTGCCAGCAGCTCCCGGTTGGGTCGTCTCTACGAGCAGTACTTC
few	TRBV5-1	-	TRBJ2-5	CATRGTTESRETQYF	TGCGCCACCCGAGGGACGACAGAAAGCCGGGAGACCCAGTACTTC
-	TRBV4-1	-	TRBJ1-3	CASSQETGFSGNTIYF	TGCGCCAGCAGCCAAGAAACGGGGTTCTCTGGAAACACCATATATTTT
few	TRBV4-2	-	TRBJ2-1	CASSQVGPGEQFF	TGTGCCAGCAGCCAAGTGGGGCCGGGGGAGCAGTTCTTC
few	TRBV7-6	TRBD1	TRBJ2-7	CASSLVFQGESYEQYF	TGTGCCAGCAGCTTAGTTTTCCAGGGGGAGTCCTACGAGCAGTACTTC
-	TRBV27	-	TRBJ2-7	CASSHTGPAYEQYF	TGTGCCAGCAGTCATACAGGGCCAGCCTACGAGCAGTACTTC
-	TRBV2	-	TRBJ1-1	CASSRKSGTEAFF	TGTGCCAGCAGCCGGAAGTCTGGCACTGAAGCTTTCTTT
-	TRBV20-1	TRBD1	TRBJ2-5	CSARPPGQGKETQYF	TGCAGTGCTAGACCACCGGGACAGGGAAAAGAGACCCAGTACTTC
-	TRBV10-3	-	TRBJ1-5	CAISEGGSGNQPQHF	TGTGCCATCAGTGAGGGGGGGAGCGGCAATCAGCCCCAGCATTTT
-	TRBV5-6	-	TRBJ2-7	CASSSGPGVSYEQYF	TGTGCCAGCAGCTCCGGTCCGGGGGTCTCCTACGAGCAGTACTTC